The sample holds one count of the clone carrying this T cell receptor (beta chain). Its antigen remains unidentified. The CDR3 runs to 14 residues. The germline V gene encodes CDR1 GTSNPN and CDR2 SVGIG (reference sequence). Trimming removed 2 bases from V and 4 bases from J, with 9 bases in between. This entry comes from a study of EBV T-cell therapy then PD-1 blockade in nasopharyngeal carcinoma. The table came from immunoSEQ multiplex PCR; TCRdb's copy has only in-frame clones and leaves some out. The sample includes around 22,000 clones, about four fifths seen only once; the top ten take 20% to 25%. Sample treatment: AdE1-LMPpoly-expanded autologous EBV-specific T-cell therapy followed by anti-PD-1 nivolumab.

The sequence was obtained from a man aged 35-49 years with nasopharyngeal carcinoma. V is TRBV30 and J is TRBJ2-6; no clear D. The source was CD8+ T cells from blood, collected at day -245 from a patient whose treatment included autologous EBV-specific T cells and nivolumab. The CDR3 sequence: CAWSRFTGANVLTF. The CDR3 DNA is TGTGCCTGGAGTAGGTTTACCGGGGCCAACGTCCTGACTTTC.